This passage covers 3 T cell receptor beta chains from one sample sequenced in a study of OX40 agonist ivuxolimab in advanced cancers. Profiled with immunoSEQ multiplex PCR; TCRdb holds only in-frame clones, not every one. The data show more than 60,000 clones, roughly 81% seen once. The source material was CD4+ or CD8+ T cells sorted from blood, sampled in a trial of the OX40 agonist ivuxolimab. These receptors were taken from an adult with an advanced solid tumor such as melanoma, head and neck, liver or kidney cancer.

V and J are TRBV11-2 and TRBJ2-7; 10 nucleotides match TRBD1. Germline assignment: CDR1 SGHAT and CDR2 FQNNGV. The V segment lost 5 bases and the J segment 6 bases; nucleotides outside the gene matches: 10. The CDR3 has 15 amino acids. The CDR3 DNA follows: TGTGCCAGCAGCGCCGACCGGGACAGGGGAGGCGAGCAGTACTTC. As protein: CASSADRDRGGEQYF.

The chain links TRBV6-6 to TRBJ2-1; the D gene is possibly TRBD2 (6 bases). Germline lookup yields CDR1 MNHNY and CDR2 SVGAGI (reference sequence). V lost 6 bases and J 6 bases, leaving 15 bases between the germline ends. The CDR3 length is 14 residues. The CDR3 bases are TGTGCCAGCAGGCCTTCTACGGGGGTCAATGAGCAGTTCTTC. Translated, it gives CASRPSTGVNEQFF.

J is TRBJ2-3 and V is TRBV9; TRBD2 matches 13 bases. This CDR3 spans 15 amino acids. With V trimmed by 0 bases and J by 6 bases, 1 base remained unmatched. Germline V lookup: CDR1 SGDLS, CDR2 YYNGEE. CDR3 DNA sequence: TGTGCCAGCAGCGTAGGACTAGCGGGGGGTGATACGCAGTATTTT. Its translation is CASSVGLAGGDTQYF.